This T cell receptor beta chain was captured in a study of OX40 agonist ivuxolimab in advanced cancers. Study as a whole: The study treated patients with ivuxolimab, an agonistic anti-OX40 (CD134) antibody. Having had anti-PD-1, anti-PD-L1 or anti-CTLA-4 therapy before was allowed, and roughly 39% had some. The study, taken as a whole, reports: Among T cells, CD8+ cells averaged more expanded clones than CD4+ cells. Within 6 weeks, CD4+ and CD8+ blood T cells expanded clonally at 0.1 to 3.0 mg/kg.

CDR3 length: 12 amino acids. The V gene's germline CDR1 is MNHEY and CDR2 SMNVEV (reference sequence). The germline V and J ends were trimmed by 8 bases and 3 bases, with 10 bases remaining between them. Concerning this clone: Antigen: not known.

The repertoire was sequenced with immunoSEQ multiplex PCR; TCRdb's copy has only in-frame clones and lacks some. Here the sample spans tens of thousands of clones, approximately 86% being singletons. The sequence was obtained from an adult with an advanced solid tumor such as melanoma, head and neck, liver or kidney cancer. The sample consisted of CD4+ or CD8+ T cells sorted from blood, taken in a trial of the OX40 agonist ivuxolimab. The gene calls are TRBV27 and TRBJ1-2, with D possibly TRBD1 on 6 matching bases. The CDR3 here is CASLDSHYGYTF. The CDR3 region has the DNA TGTGCCAGCCTGGACAGTCACTATGGCTACACCTTC.